Following are 6 T cell receptor beta chains from one sample sequenced in a study of T cells in Graves' hyperthyroidism and ophthalmopathy. TCR beta CDR3 regions were amplified from RNA transcripts. An initial round of RT-PCR targeting the TCR CDR3 relied on the HTBI primer set. Via MiXCR, TCRdb re-called the multiplex PCR reads, giving one row per CDR3 protein. The table lists under 250,000 distinct CDR3 sequences, roughly 18% of them singletons. The specimen was blood. Receptors originate from a man aged 50 to 60 with Graves' hyperthyroidism.

This clonotype was detected a few times. The chain has TRBV30 and TRBJ2-1; TRBD2 agrees at 11 bases. The CDR3 runs 14 residues. V lost 3 bases to trimming and J lost 5 bases; unmatched junction nucleotides: 3. CDR1 GTSNPN and CDR2 SVGIG come from the germline V gene (reference sequence). CDR3 DNA: TGTGCCTGGAGAATAGCGGGAGGGAACAATGAGCAGTTCTTC. Amino acids: CAWRIAGGNNEQFF. The whole variable domain, remainder taken from reference TRBV30 and TRBJ2-1, is SQTIHQWPATLVQPVGSPLSLECTVEGTSNPNLYWYRQAAGRGLQLLFYSVGIGQISSEVPQNLSASRPQDRQFILSSKKLLLSDSGFYLCAWRIAGGNNEQFFGPGTRLTVL.

This clonotype was seen more than once but under ten times. V gene TRBV3-1 combines with J gene TRBJ2-1, with 13 nucleotides matching TRBD2. The V segment lost 2 bases and the J segment 5 bases; nucleotides outside the gene matches: 9. The CDR3 has 18 residues. CDR1 and CDR2 (germline): LGHDT, YNNKEL (reference sequence). The CDR3 is CASSQNGGGLAGNNEQFF. Here the CDR3 DNA reads TGTGCCAGCAGCCAAAACGGAGGGGGACTAGCGGGAAACAATGAGCAGTTCTTC.

This clonotype was recorded many times. DNA for the CDR3: TGCAGTGCTAGAGCCGATTTTATCCGGGACAGGCGGAATAACCAAGAGACCCAGTACTTC. This encodes CSARADFIRDRRNNQETQYF. V and J are TRBV20-1 and TRBJ2-5; 8 bases are a match to TRBD1. The J segment lost 0 bases and the V segment lost 1 base, leaving 19 bases of the junction unmatched. Germline CDR1 reads DFQATT; CDR2 reads SNEGSKA (reference sequence). This CDR3 spans 20 amino acids.

The rearrangement links TRBV9 to TRBJ2-5; TRBD2 agrees at 9 bases. The germline V gene encodes CDR1 SGDLS and CDR2 YYNGEE. J lost 10 bases, V lost 0 bases, and 13 bases had no gene match. CDR3 length: 16 amino acids. The CDR3 nucleotides are TGTGCCAGCAGCGTAGATGTCAGCGGGGGGCTTGGGGACCAGTACTTC. Residues: CASSVDVSGGLGDQYF.

The chain joins TRBV9 to TRBJ1-4; tentative D call: TRBD1 (6 bases). Trimming cost V 0 bases and J 4 bases, with 13 bases left between them. Germline loops: CDR1 SGDLS, CDR2 YYNGEE. This CDR3 comprises 16 residues. The CDR3 reads CASSVAAGGLNEKLFF. The CDR3 nucleotides read TGTGCCAGCAGCGTAGCCGCCGGGGGCCTTAATGAAAAACTGTTTTTT.

The chain links TRBV7-9 to TRBJ2-7, with 12 bases that match TRBD2. Germline V CDR1 and CDR2: SEHNR, FQNEAQ (reference sequence). The ends lost 7 bases at V and 7 bases at J; junction bases unmatched: 11. CDR3 length: 15 residues. The CDR3 region has the DNA TGTGCCAGCATCCTAGCGGGAGGGCCGACTAGGGAGCAGTACTTC. Protein product: CASILAGGPTREQYF.